The clone carrying this T cell receptor (beta chain) was observed at least ten times. Its cognate antigen is unknown. Germline V gives CDR1 MNHEY, CDR2 SVGEGT. This CDR3 contains 12 residues. V lost 7 bases, J lost 0 bases, and 4 bases lay in between. The entry originates in a study of response to subunit inactivated influenza vaccine. Overall study findings and caveats: Each seasonal influenza vaccination recruits few new T cells, the authors suggested.

TCRdb re-called the RT-PCR reads through MiXCR, storing one row per CDR3 protein. The table has about 480,000 distinct CDR3 sequences, approximately 10% seen once. The receptor was isolated from a man between 50 and 59 years old who received an inactivated influenza vaccine. This sequence joins TRBV6-2 or TRBV6-3 and TRBJ1-5; D unclear. The sequences come from PBMCs from blood, collected about 40 days after vaccination. DNA of the CDR3: TGTGCCAGCACTGATAGCAATCAGCCCCAGCATTTT. It is translated as CASTDSNQPQHF.